Below are 30 T cell receptor beta chains sequenced from a single sample in a study of T-cell reconstitution after alpha-beta-depleted transplantation in children. Unique molecular identifiers were used in preparing the TCRbeta library. TCRdb used MiXCR to reprocess the PCR reads, holding one entry per CDR3 protein. The sample carries about 900,000 distinct CDR3 sequences, about 29% recorded once. Specimen: PBMCs, mostly from graft donor cells, collected 360 days after TCRalphabeta/CD19-depleted stem cell transplant. These receptors originate from a boy younger than two who had a stem cell transplant for SCID, so the T cells may come from the graft donor.

This clonotype has a count of ten or more. The gene calls are TRBV4-2 and TRBJ2-7; 12 bases line up with TRBD2. The CDR3 sequence is 17 residues long. From germline, CDR1 is LGHNA and CDR2 YNFKEQ. Trimming took 6 bases from V and 7 from J; bases not matched to a gene: 16. DNA for the CDR3: TGTGCCAGCAGTCAGACTAGCGGGGGCACTATCTTTCGGGAGCAGTACTTC. Translating gives CASSQTSGGTIFREQYF.

This sequence joins TRBV20-1 and TRBJ2-5; 9 bases agree with TRBD2. CDR1 and CDR2 from the germline V gene are DFQATT and SNEGSKA (reference sequence). The trim removed 0 bases at V and 5 bases at J, leaving 10 bases unmatched. The CDR3 is 16 residues long. This chain's CDR3 is CSARDRGGGAPETQYF. The CDR3, as DNA: TGCAGTGCTAGAGATCGAGGCGGGGGGGCCCCCGAGACCCAGTACTTC.

This clonotype was seen a handful of times. The chain carries TRBV5-1 and TRBJ2-3; possibly TRBD1 for D (5 bases). Germline-derived CDR1 and CDR2 are SGHRS and YFSETQ. The CDR3 runs to 16 residues. Deletions cut 3 bases from V and 6 bases from J, with 20 bases between. CDR3 protein: CASSYGPTAIMDTQYF. In DNA, the CDR3 is TGCGCCAGCAGCTACGGGCCGACAGCGATAATGGATACGCAGTATTTT.

In this sample, this clonotype turned up a few times. This chain joins TRBV6-1 and TRBJ1-5, with D possibly being TRBD1 (5 bases). The germline V gene encodes CDR1 MNHNS and CDR2 SASEGT. The CDR3 covers 15 residues. V was trimmed by 1 base and J by 5 bases, leaving 12 bases between them. The CDR3 nucleotides read TGTGCCAGCAGTGAAGTTGAGGAGGGGCATCAGCCCCAGCATTTT. Protein sequence: CASSEVEEGHQPQHF.

The chain joins TRBV4-1 to TRBJ2-6; D uncertain. Germline values: CDR1 MGHRA, CDR2 YSYEKL. This CDR3 has 15 residues. V lost 4 bases, J lost 4 bases, and 11 bases lay in between. The CDR3 spells CASSPIGPGANVLTF. For the CDR3, the DNA is TGCGCCAGCAGCCCCATAGGCCCCGGGGCCAACGTCCTGACTTTC.

This clonotype was seen repeatedly, ten times or more. V is TRBV7-2 and J is TRBJ2-4, with TRBD2 as a possible D gene (6 bases). CDR1 and CDR2 from the germline V gene are SGHTA and FQGNSA. Trimming took off 4 bases at V and 9 bases at J, with 19 bases between the two ends. This CDR3 has 15 residues. The chain's CDR3 is CASSSTRGTAGIQYF. The CDR3 DNA reads TGTGCCAGCAGCTCGACTAGGGGTACAGCGGGCATTCAGTACTTC.

This clonotype has more than one count but fewer than ten. The chain has TRBV20-1 and TRBJ1-6; possible D gene TRBD1, 5 bases. From germline, CDR1 is DFQATT and CDR2 SNEGSKA (reference sequence). There are 14 residues in the CDR3. Trimming stripped 1 base from V and 9 bases from J, with 13 bases between. The CDR3 DNA is TGCAGTGCTAGAGTTGGGGCCTGGGCTTCACCCCTCCACTTT. Protein product: CSARVGAWASPLHF.

This clonotype was recorded a few times. V is TRBV5-1 and J is TRBJ2-7; unclear D gene. V was trimmed by 2 bases and J by 0 bases, leaving 15 bases between them. The germline V gene encodes CDR1 SGHRS and CDR2 YFSETQ. CDR3 length equals 16 residues. CDR3 loop: CASSFFTVPSSYEQYF. As DNA, the CDR3 is TGCGCCAGCAGCTTCTTTACAGTGCCCAGCTCCTACGAGCAGTACTTC. The complete variable domain, with remaining parts taken from reference TRBV5-1 and TRBJ2-7, reads KAGVTQTPRYLIKTRGQQVTLSCSPISGHRSVSWYQQTPGQGLQFLFEYFSETQRNKGNFPGRFSGRQFSNSRSEMNVSTLELGDSALYLCASSFFTVPSSYEQYFGPGTRLTVT.

This clonotype was found many times. This chain uses TRBV29-1 with TRBJ2-2; 10 nucleotides match TRBD1. The CDR3 covers 13 residues. The junction had 4 bases not matched to a gene; V was cut back by 7 bases and J by 5 bases. Per germline, CDR1 SQVTM and CDR2 ANQGSEA. DNA of the CDR3: TGCAGCGCCGGGACAGGGGTAACCGGGGAGCTGTTTTTT. Amino acids: CSAGTGVTGELFF.

This chain joins TRBV27 and TRBJ1-1; D perhaps matches TRBD1 (5 bases). Germline V lookup: CDR1 MNHEY, CDR2 SMNVEV (reference sequence). The CDR3 has 13 residues. V lost 3 bases and J 7 bases, leaving 12 bases between the germline ends. CDR3 amino acids: CASSFLAGGEAFF. The DNA for the CDR3 is TGTGCCAGCAGTTTTCTGGCGGGGGGTGAAGCTTTCTTT.

The chain uses TRBV12-3 or TRBV12-4 and TRBJ2-4; D possibly matches TRBD1 or TRBD2 (5 bases each). Between the trimmed V and J ends, which lost 3 bases and 5 bases, there was a span of 14 bases. This CDR3 comprises 15 residues. CDR3 DNA sequence: TGTGCCAGCAGTTTTGGGGCGGACGGGGAAAACATTCAGTACTTC. Translation gives CASSFGADGENIQYF.

The CDR3 protein is CASSLAGGGTSNEQFF. Here the CDR3 DNA reads TGTGCCAGCAGCTTAGCTGGCGGGGGGACCTCCAATGAGCAGTTCTTC. This chain connects TRBV7-2 to TRBJ2-1; TRBD2 aligns across 8 bases. The CDR3 is made up of 16 amino acids. Germline V gene sequence: CDR1 SGHTA, CDR2 FQGNSA. V gave up 0 bases and J gave up 6 bases; unmatched junction bases: 7.

This clonotype showed up many times. CDR3 bases: TGTGCCAGCAGTTCGACAGGGTACCAAGAGACCCAGTACTTC. It encodes CASSSTGYQETQYF. The genes are TRBV12-3 or TRBV12-4 and TRBJ2-5; 7 bases are a match to TRBD1. There are 14 residues in the CDR3. V shed 4 bases and J 0 bases; nucleotides not matched to a gene: 2.

The V and J genes are TRBV7-8 and TRBJ2-1; TRBD1 matches at 8 bases. The CDR3 sequence is 16 residues long. The V gene end was trimmed by 5 bases and the J gene end by 7 bases; junction bases not matched to a gene: 13. CDR1 SGHVS and CDR2 FQNEAQ come from the germline V gene. In nucleotides, the CDR3 is TGTGCCAGCAGCCGCAGGGGGCAGGGGGCAACGAATGAGCAGTTCTTC. This codes for CASSRRGQGATNEQFF.

This clonotype was picked up a small number of times. The J gene is TRBJ2-5, the V gene TRBV10-3; 9 nucleotides align to TRBD2. J was trimmed by 5 bases and V by 6 bases; bases with no gene match: 4. CDR3 length equals 13 residues. CDR1 and CDR2 from the germline V gene are ENHRY and SYGVKD. CDR3 sequence: CAISPGLAETQYF. In DNA, the CDR3 is TGTGCCATCAGCCCCGGACTAGCGGAGACCCAGTACTTC.

The V gene is TRBV7-2, the J gene TRBJ2-2; D unclear. This CDR3 region has 17 residues. Per germline, CDR1 SGHTA and CDR2 FQGNSA. V was pared by 0 bases and J by 0 bases, with 11 bases between. CDR3 sequence: CASSLALWQTNTGELFF. The CDR3 coding sequence is TGTGCCAGCAGCTTAGCGTTGTGGCAGACGAACACCGGGGAGCTGTTTTTT.

The chain combines TRBV12-3 or TRBV12-4 with TRBJ1-6; 7 nucleotides agree with TRBD1. J gave up 6 bases and V 4 bases, and 12 bases lay outside the gene matches. This CDR3 spans 17 amino acids. The CDR3 loop reads CASSSTSGGWSNSPLHF. CDR3 in DNA: TGTGCCAGCAGTTCGACCTCAGGGGGTTGGAGTAATTCACCCCTCCACTTT.

The V gene is TRBV4-2, the J gene TRBJ2-3; no definite D call. The V gene's germline CDR1 is LGHNA and CDR2 YNFKEQ. Trimming shortened V by 1 base and J by 1 base, and 9 bases separated the two germline ends. This CDR3 spans 15 amino acids. The CDR3 spells CASSQGTLGTDTQYF. In nucleotides, the CDR3 is TGTGCCAGCAGCCAAGGTACCCTAGGCACAGATACGCAGTATTTT.

This clonotype has a handful of counts. This chain uses TRBV28 with TRBJ1-2; tentative D call: TRBD1 (5 bases). Trimming stripped 7 bases from V and 4 bases from J, with 16 bases between. From germline, CDR1 is MDHEN and CDR2 SYDVKM. CDR3 length: 14 residues. The CDR3 protein is CASTQADSFYGYTF. The CDR3 DNA reads as TGTGCCAGCACCCAAGCCGACAGCTTCTATGGCTACACCTTC.

This clonotype appeared a few times. The CDR3 sequence: CASSHDPGGAGTEAFF. CDR3 DNA sequence: TGTGCCAGCAGCCACGACCCAGGGGGCGCGGGAACTGAAGCTTTCTTT. The J gene is TRBJ1-1, the V gene TRBV4-2; 8 bases match TRBD1. The ends lost 3 bases at V and 5 bases at J; junction bases unmatched: 11. CDR1 is LGHNA, CDR2 YNFKEQ, per germline. The CDR3 totals 16 residues.

This clonotype was counted only a few times. J is TRBJ2-1 and V is TRBV27, with D possibly matching TRBD1 (6 bases). Germline CDR1 MNHEY, CDR2 SMNVEV (reference sequence). V was clipped by 3 bases and J by 4 bases, with 13 bases between them. The CDR3 consists of 15 residues. CDR3 protein: CASSLMPGVYNEQFF. The CDR3 DNA sequence: TGTGCCAGCAGTTTGATGCCAGGGGTTTACAATGAGCAGTTCTTC.

This clonotype was picked up a small number of times. The chain is built from TRBV6-5 and TRBJ1-5; D unclear. The CDR3 has 18 residues. V lost 0 bases, J lost 0 bases, and 15 bases lay in between. Germline V gene sequence: CDR1 MNHEY, CDR2 SVGAGI. The CDR3 DNA reads TGTGCCAGCAGTTACTCGGGGAAGTGGTCTAGTAGCAATCAGCCCCAGCATTTT. Translation gives CASSYSGKWSSSNQPQHF.

V is TRBV12-3 or TRBV12-4 and J is TRBJ1-1; 7 bases match TRBD1. This CDR3 contains 15 residues. Trimming removed 3 bases from V and 1 base from J; junction bases left unmatched: 5. The CDR3 nucleotides read TGTGCCAGCAGTTTCGACAGGGCCCCGAACACTGAAGCTTTCTTT. Amino acid sequence: CASSFDRAPNTEAFF.

Written as DNA, the CDR3 is TGCAGCGTTGACGAGTTCACTGAGCAGTTCTTC. Its translation is CSVDEFTEQFF. This chain joins TRBV29-1 and TRBJ2-1; D not resolved. The CDR3 spans 11 residues. Germline CDR1 reads SQVTM; CDR2 reads ANQGSEA. V was cut by 3 bases and J by 9 bases, with 9 bases left in between.

The V and J genes are TRBV29-1 and TRBJ2-5, with 7 bases fitting TRBD1. V was pared by 3 bases and J by 1 base, with 5 bases of the junction left unmatched. The CDR3 spans 14 residues. The V gene's germline CDR1 is SQVTM and CDR2 ANQGSEA. The CDR3 region has the DNA TGCAGCGTTGAGAGACAGGGAGCCCAAGAGACCCAGTACTTC. Its protein product is CSVERQGAQETQYF.

V and J are TRBV6-1 and TRBJ2-5; a weak D match, TRBD1 (5 bases). CDR1 is MNHNS and CDR2 is SASEGT in the germline V gene. The CDR3 has 17 residues. Trimming took off 6 bases at V and 4 bases at J, with 24 bases between the two ends. The CDR3 nucleotides read TGTGCCAGCAGCCCCCTAGGTAGGGGCGTAGTTCGAGAGACCCAGTACTTC. It yields the protein CASSPLGRGVVRETQYF.

The V and J genes are TRBV6-1 and TRBJ2-7; TRBD1 might be the D (6 bases). CDR1 is MNHNS and CDR2 is SASEGT in the germline V gene. The CDR3 length is 14 residues. Trimming removed 6 bases from V and 2 bases from J, with 14 bases in between. CDR3 bases: TGTGCCAGCAGCCCAGGGGCGGTTCCCTACGAGCAGTACTTC. The encoded protein is CASSPGAVPYEQYF.

CDR3: CASSPTWQCAEAFF. CDR3 sequence (DNA): TGTGCCAGCAGCCCGACTTGGCAGTGCGCTGAAGCTTTCTTT. The V call is TRBV21-1, the J call TRBJ1-1. TRBV21-1 is recorded as a pseudogene. There are 14 residues in the CDR3.

The chain joins TRBV5-1 to TRBJ2-2; 7 positions agree with TRBD1. The germline V gene has CDR1 SGHRS and CDR2 YFSETQ. The CDR3 has 15 amino acids. Germline trimming cut 0 bases from V and 5 bases from J; bases unmatched to any gene: 4. The CDR3 spells CASSLVETGTGELFF. The DNA for the CDR3 is TGCGCCAGCAGCTTGGTTGAGACAGGGACCGGGGAGCTGTTTTTT.

The chain is built from TRBV27 and TRBJ2-1; 7 bases align to TRBD1. Germline V gives CDR1 MNHEY, CDR2 SMNVEV (reference sequence). V trimming: 7 bases; J trimming: 5 bases; junction bases outside the gene matches: 11. This CDR3 contains 15 residues. The CDR3 reads CASTLDRVGNNEQFF. The DNA of the CDR3 is TGTGCCAGCACCCTAGACAGGGTTGGAAACAATGAGCAGTTCTTC.